This T cell receptor beta chain is from a study of OX40 agonist ivuxolimab in advanced cancers. Study overall: Ivuxolimab, an agonistic anti-OX40 (CD134) antibody, was given to patients. Findings of the study overall: Certain nonresponders additionally had low normalized T-cell clonal expansion. The average count of expanded clones was higher among CD8+ T cells than among CD4+.

Libraries were prepared by immunoSEQ multiplex PCR; TCRdb keeps only in-frame clonotypes and omits some of them. The table lists 100,000 or so clones, approximately 90% of them singletons. The CDR3 covers 14 residues. Trimming cost V 5 bases and J 0 bases, with 10 bases left between them. Germline V lookup: CDR1 MNHEY, CDR2 SVGAGI. As concerns this clone: Its antigen is not identified.

V gene TRBV6-5 combines with J gene TRBJ1-1, with D unresolved. The source material was CD4+ or CD8+ T cells sorted from blood, sampled in a trial of the OX40 agonist ivuxolimab. The TCR originated in an adult with an advanced solid tumor such as melanoma, head and neck, liver or kidney cancer. The CDR3 here is CASSRRSMNTEAFF. The CDR3 DNA reads as TGTGCCAGCAGTCGACGGTCCATGAACACTGAAGCTTTCTTT.